This is a list of T cell receptor beta chains from one sample in a study of blood T cell repertoires in COVID-19. Method: immunoSEQ multiplex PCR; TCRdb's copy keeps in-frame clones and lacks some. The sample holds 360,000 or so clones, roughly nine tenths seen once. Material: PBMCs or T cells enriched from blood (not recorded which). These receptor sequences come from a woman in her 30s who had recovered from COVID-19. Each CDR3 is given with its conserved first and last residue. Fields, in order: clone size, D gene, V gene, J gene, CDR3 DNA, CDR3 protein. A D gene is named only where the DNA matches it firmly. Some rows mark clone size as missing; the rest say once, few, many or name a class of expanded clone.

NA	TRBD2	TRBV27	TRBJ2-3	TGTGCCAGCAGACATGAGAGCGGGGGACGCACAGATACGCAGTATTTT	CASRHESGGRTDTQYF
once	TRBD1	TRBV9	TRBJ1-4	TGTGCCAGCAGCTCCCGGGACAGGGACCATGAAAAACTGTTTTTT	CASSSRDRDHEKLFF
NA	NA	TRBV7-6	TRBJ2-3	TGTGCCAGCAGCTTAGGGCAGGGAGGTGCAGATACGCAGTATTTT	CASSLGQGGADTQYF
few	NA	TRBV29-1	TRBJ1-4	TGCAGCGTGGTGGAGGGGAGTAATGAAAAACTGTTTTTT	CSVVEGSNEKLFF
NA	NA	TRBV23-1	TRBJ2-7	TGCGCCAGCAGGTCCGGGCCCCGGGGGATCTACGAGCAGTACTTC	CASRSGPRGIYEQYF
NA	NA	TRBV7-2	TRBJ2-1	TGTGCCAGCAGCTTTCGCGTCGTGGATGAGCAGTTCTTC	CASSFRVVDEQFF
NA	TRBD2	TRBV28	TRBJ2-7	TGTGCCAGCAGCCACTATAAATCTAGCGGGAGCCCATTCGGCGAGCAGTACTTC	CASSHYKSSGSPFGEQYF
NA	NA	TRBV20-1	TRBJ2-1	TGCAGTGCTAGTGATAGACTTTCCTACAATGAGCAGTTCTTC	CSASDRLSYNEQFF
NA	NA	TRBV18	TRBJ2-5	TGTGCCAGCTCACCCAGGGCAGAGACCCAGTACTTC	CASSPRAETQYF
once	TRBD2	TRBV11-3	TRBJ2-1	TGTGCCAGCAGCTCCGGACTAGCGGGAGTCGGAGAGCAGTTCTTC	CASSSGLAGVGEQFF
NA	NA	TRBV3-1/TRBV3-2	TRBJ1-1	TGTGCCAGCAGCCAAGCGTCCCGTTTGAACACTGAAGCTTTCTTT	CASSQASRLNTEAFF
once	TRBD1	TRBV5-6	TRBJ1-5	TGTGCCAGCAGGAAGTGGACAGGGGACAATCAGCCCCAGCATTTT	CASRKWTGDNQPQHF
NA	TRBD2	TRBV7-2	TRBJ2-1	TGTGCCAGCAGCCCGAGAACTAGCGGGGGGGCCTTGAATGAGCAGTTCTTC	CASSPRTSGGALNEQFF
NA	NA	TRBV24-1	TRBJ1-4	TGTGCCACCACGGGGGATGAGGGGACTAATGAAAAACTGTTTTTT	CATTGDEGTNEKLFF
NA	NA	TRBV28	TRBJ2-5	TGTGCCAGCAGTTTACTGGGTGAAACTACGGGGACCCAGTACTTC	CASSLLGETTGTQYF
once	TRBD1	TRBV30	TRBJ1-6	TGTGCCAACCGGGACAGTTATAATTCACCCCTCCACTTT	CANRDSYNSPLHF
NA	TRBD1	TRBV7-6	TRBJ1-1	TGTGCCAGCAGCTTAGGAACCGGGGCAGGGGGAATGAACACTGAAGCTTTCTTT	CASSLGTGAGGMNTEAFF